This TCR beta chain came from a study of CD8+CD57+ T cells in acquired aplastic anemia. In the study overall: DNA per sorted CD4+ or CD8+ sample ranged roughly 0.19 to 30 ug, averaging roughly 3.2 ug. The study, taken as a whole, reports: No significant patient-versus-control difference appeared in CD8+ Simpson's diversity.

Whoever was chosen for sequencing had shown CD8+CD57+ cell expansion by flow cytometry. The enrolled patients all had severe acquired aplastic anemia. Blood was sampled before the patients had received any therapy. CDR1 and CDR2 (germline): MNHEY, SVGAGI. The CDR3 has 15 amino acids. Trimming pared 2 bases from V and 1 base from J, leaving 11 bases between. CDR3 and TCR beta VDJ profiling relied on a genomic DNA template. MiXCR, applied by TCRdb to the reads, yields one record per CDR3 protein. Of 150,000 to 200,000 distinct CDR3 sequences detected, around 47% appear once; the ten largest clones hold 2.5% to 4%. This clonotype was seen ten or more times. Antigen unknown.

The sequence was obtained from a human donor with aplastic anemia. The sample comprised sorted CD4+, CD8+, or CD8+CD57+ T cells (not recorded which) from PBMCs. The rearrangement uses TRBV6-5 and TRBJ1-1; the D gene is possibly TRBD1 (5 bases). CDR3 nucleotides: TGTGCCAGCAGTTACACCGACAGCCAGAACACTGAAGCTTTCTTT. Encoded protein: CASSYTDSQNTEAFF.